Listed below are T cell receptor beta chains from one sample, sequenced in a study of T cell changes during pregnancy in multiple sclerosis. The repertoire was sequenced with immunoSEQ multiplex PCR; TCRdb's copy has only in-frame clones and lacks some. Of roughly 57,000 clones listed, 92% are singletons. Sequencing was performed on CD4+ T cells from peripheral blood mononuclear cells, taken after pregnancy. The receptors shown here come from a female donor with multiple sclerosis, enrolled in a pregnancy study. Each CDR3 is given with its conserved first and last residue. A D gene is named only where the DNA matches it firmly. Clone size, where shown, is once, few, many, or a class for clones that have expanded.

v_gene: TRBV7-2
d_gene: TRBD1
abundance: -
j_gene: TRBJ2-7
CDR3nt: TGTGCCAGCAGCTTAGACAGGGGGCACTCCGAGCAGTACTTC
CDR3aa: CASSLDRGHSEQYF

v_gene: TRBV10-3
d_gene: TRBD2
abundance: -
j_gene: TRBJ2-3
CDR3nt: TGTGCCGCGACGGGGGGGCTGGATGCCACAGATACGCAGTATTTT
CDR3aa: CAATGGLDATDTQYF

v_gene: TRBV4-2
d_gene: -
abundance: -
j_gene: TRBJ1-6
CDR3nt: TGTGCCAGCAGCCCCAGGGGCGCGTTCCCTTCGCCACCCCTCCACTTT
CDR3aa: CASSPRGAFPSPPLHF

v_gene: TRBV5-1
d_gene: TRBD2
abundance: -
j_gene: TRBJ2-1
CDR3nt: TGCGCCAGCAGCTTCCTAGCGGGCGCGGGAAATGAGCAGTTCTTC
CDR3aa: CASSFLAGAGNEQFF

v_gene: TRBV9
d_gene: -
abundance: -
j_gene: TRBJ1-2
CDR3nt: TGTGCCAGCAGCGCGACTGGACTCTATGGCTACACCTTC
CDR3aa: CASSATGLYGYTF

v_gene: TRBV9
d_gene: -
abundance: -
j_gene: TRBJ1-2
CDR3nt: TGTGCCAGCAGCGTAGGACCCGACAGGTCCTATGGCTACACCTTC
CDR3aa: CASSVGPDRSYGYTF

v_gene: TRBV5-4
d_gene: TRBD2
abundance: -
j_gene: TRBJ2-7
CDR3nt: TGTGCCAGCAGCCCCGTTTCTAGCGGGTACGAGCAGTACTTC
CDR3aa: CASSPVSSGYEQYF

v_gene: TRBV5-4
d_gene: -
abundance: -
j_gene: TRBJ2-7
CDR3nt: TGTGCCAGCAGCTTGTCACTGAGCTCCTACGAGCAGTACTTC
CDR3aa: CASSLSLSSYEQYF

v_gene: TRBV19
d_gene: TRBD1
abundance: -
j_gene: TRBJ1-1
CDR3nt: TGTGCCAGTAGTACATCACAGGGGGCGCAGACTGAAGCTTTCTTT
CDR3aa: CASSTSQGAQTEAFF

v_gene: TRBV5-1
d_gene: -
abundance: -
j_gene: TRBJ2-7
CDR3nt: TGCGCCAGCAGCTTGGGGGAGCTCGGACACGAGCAGTACTTC
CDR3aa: CASSLGELGHEQYF

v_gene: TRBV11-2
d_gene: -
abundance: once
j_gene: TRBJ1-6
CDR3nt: TGTGCCAGCAGCTTAGACGGGAGGGCAGGGGAGTCACCCCTCCACTTT
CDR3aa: CASSLDGRAGESPLHF

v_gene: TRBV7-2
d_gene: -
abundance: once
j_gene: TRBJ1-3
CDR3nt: TGTGCCAGCAGTTCGCTGGGGGGATCTGGAAACACCATATATTTT
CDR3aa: CASSSLGGSGNTIYF

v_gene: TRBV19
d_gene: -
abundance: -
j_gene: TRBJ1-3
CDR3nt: TGTGCCAGCCGGGGTCCAAGCTCTGGAAACACCATATATTTT
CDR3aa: CASRGPSSGNTIYF

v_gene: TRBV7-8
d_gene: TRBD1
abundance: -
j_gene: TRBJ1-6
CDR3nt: TGTGCCAGCAGCTTAGCGCAAGGGGGCTTTTCACCCCTCCACTTT
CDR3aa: CASSLAQGGFSPLHF

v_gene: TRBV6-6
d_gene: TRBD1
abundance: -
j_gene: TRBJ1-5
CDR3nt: TGTGCCAGCACACCCGACAGGGGCCAGCCCCAGCATTTT
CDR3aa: CASTPDRGQPQHF

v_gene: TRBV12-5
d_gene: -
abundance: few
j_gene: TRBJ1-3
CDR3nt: TGTGCTAGTGGTTTGTTCGGCACCATATATTTT
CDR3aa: CASGLFGTIYF

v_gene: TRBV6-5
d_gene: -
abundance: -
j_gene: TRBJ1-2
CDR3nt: TGTGCCAGCCGGCAGGGCATATATGGCTACACCTTC
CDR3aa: CASRQGIYGYTF

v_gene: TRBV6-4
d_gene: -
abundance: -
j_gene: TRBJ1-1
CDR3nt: TGTGCCAGCAGTTTAGAGGGCGGTACCATGAACACTGAAGCTTTCTTT
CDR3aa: CASSLEGGTMNTEAFF

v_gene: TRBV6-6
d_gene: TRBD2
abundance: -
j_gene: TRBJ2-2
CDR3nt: TGTGCCAGCAGTTACTCGACTGGGCGGGGGACCGGGGAGCTGTTTTTT
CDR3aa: CASSYSTGRGTGELFF

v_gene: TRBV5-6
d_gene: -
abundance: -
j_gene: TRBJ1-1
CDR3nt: TGTGCCAGCAGGGAGGAAGGTTATCAAGGGGGCACTGAAGCTTTCTTT
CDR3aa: CASREEGYQGGTEAFF

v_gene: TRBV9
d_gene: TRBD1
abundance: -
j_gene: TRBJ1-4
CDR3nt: TGTGCCAGCAGCGTTGGCCCAGGGACAGGGATAACTAATGAAAAACTGTTTTTT
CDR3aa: CASSVGPGTGITNEKLFF

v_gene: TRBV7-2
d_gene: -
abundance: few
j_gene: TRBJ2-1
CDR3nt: TGTGCCAGCAGCTTAGACGGGGTGGAATCGCGGGAGCAGTTCTTC
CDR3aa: CASSLDGVESREQFF

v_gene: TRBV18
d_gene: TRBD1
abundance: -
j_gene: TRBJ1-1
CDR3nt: TGTGCCAGCTCACCGCTAGACAGGGGAGCTTTCTTT
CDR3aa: CASSPLDRGAFF

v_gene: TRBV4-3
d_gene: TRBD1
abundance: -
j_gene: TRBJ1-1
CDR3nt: TGCGCCAGCAGCCCGGCAGGGGGCAAGGGGATGAACACTGAAGCTTTCTTT
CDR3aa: CASSPAGGKGMNTEAFF

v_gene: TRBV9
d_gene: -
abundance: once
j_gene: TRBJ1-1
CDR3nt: TGTGCCAGCAGCCCGAGGGGGGGCCTGAACACTGAAGCTTTCTTT
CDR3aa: CASSPRGGLNTEAFF

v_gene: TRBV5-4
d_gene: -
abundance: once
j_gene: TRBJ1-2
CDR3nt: TGTGCCAGCAGCCTAAAGGGGCAGTCCTATGGCTACACCTTC
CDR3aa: CASSLKGQSYGYTF

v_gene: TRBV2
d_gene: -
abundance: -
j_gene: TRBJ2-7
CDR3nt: TGTGCCAGCAGTGATTGGACAGCCCGCTACGAGCAGTACTTC
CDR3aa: CASSDWTARYEQYF

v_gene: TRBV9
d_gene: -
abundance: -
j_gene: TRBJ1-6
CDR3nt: TGTGCCAGCAGCGTAGAGTGGTCGGATAATTCACCCCTCCACTTT
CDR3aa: CASSVEWSDNSPLHF

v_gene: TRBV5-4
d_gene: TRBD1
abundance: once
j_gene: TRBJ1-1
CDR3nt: TGTGCCAGCAGACCTGTTGGACAGGGAATTATTGCTTTCTTT
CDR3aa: CASRPVGQGIIAFF

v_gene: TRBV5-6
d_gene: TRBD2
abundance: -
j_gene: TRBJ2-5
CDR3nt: TGTGCCAGCAGCTTGGCCGGGGGGAGGAGGGAGACCCAGTACTTC
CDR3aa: CASSLAGGRRETQYF

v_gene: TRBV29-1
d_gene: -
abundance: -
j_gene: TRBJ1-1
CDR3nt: TGCAGCGTTGAAAACCCCAGTGTAGCTTTCTTT
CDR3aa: CSVENPSVAFF

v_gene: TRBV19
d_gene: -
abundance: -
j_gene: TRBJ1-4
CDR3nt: TGTGCCAGTAGTATTAGGACACTCGGTAATGAAAAACTGTTTTTT
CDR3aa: CASSIRTLGNEKLFF

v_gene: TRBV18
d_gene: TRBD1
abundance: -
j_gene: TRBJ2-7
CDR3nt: TGTGCCAGCTCACCGCCAACAGGGGCCGAGTACTTC
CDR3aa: CASSPPTGAEYF

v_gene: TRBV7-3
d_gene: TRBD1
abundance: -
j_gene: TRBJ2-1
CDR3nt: TGTGCCAGCAGCTTAAGTGGGTCCAAGGGGGCGGGTGAGCAGTTCTTC
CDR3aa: CASSLSGSKGAGEQFF

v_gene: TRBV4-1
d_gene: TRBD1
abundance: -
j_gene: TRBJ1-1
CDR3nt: TGCGCCAGCAGCCAAGATGGGCAGGGGGCCACTGAAGCTTTCTTT
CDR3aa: CASSQDGQGATEAFF

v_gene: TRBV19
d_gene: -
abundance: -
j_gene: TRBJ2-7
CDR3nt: TGTGCCAGTAGTAAGTTAGCGGCCTACGAGCAGTACTTC
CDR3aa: CASSKLAAYEQYF

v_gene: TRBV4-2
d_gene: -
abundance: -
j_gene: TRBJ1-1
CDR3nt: TGTGCCAGCAGGGAAAAGGGGTCTGAAGCTTTCTTT
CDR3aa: CASREKGSEAFF

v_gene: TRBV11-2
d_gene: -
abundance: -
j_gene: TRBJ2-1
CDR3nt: TGTGCCAGCAGCCCGATCTTAGGAGCCTACAATGAGCAGTTCTTC
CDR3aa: CASSPILGAYNEQFF

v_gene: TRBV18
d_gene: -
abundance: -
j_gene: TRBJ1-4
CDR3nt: TGTGCCAGCTCACCACCGCGGGGGACCCTGGGGGAAAAACTGTTTTTT
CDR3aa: CASSPPRGTLGEKLFF

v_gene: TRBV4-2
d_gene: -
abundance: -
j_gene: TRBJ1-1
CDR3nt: TGTGCCAGCAGCCCCCACAGGGCGAACACTGAAGCTTTCTTT
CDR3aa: CASSPHRANTEAFF

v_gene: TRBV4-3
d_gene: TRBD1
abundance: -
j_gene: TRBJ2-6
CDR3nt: TGCGCCAGCAGGCCGACAGGGACAGGGTTCTCTGGGGCCAACGTCCTGACTTTC
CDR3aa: CASRPTGTGFSGANVLTF

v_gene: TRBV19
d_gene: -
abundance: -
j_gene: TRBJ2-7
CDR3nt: TGTGCCAGTAGTATGCCAGGGGGGTCCTACGAGCAGTACTTC
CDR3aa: CASSMPGGSYEQYF

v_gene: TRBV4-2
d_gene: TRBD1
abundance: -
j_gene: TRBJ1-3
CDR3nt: TGTGCCAGCAACTCGGGACAGGGGGGAAGAAACACCATATATTTT
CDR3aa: CASNSGQGGRNTIYF

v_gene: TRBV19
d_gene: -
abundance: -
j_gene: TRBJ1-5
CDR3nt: TGTGCCACCACAAGCGGGCATCGAAATCAGCCCCAGCATTTT
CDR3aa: CATTSGHRNQPQHF

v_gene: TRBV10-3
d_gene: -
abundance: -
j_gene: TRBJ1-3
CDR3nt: TGTGCCATCAGTGAGGTCGGTCGGGGTGGAAACACCATATATTTT
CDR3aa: CAISEVGRGGNTIYF

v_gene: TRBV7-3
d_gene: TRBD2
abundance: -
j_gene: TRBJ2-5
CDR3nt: TGTGCCAGCAGCCCCTTTCGAGCGGGGGGGCCGGAGACCCAGTACTTC
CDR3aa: CASSPFRAGGPETQYF

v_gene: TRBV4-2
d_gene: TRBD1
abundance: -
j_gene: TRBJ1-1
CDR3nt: TGTGCCAGCAGCCAAGATTTTCCAGGGGGGAACACTGAAGCTTTCTTT
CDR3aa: CASSQDFPGGNTEAFF

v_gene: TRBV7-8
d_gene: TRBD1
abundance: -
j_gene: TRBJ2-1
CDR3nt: TGTGCCAGCAGCTTAAGTAGACAGGGGACAATCTCCTACAATGAGCAGTTCTTC
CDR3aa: CASSLSRQGTISYNEQFF

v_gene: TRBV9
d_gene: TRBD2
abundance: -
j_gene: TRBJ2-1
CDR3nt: TGTGCCAGCAGCGTAGCGCCGGGCCGGACTAGCGGGTACAATGAGCAGTTCTTC
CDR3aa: CASSVAPGRTSGYNEQFF

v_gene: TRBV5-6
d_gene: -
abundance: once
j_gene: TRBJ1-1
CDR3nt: TGTGCCAGCAGCCCACGGAGGACAGCCAACACTGAAGCTTTCTTT
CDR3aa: CASSPRRTANTEAFF